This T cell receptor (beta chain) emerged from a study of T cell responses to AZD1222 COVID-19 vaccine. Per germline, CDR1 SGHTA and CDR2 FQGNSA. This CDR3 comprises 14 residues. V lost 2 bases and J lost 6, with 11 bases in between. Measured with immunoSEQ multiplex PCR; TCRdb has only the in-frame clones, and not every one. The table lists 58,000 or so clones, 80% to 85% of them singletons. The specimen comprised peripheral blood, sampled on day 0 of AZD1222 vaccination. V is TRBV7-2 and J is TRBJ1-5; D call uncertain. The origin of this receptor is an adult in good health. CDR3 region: CASSLSRASQPQHF. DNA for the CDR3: TGTGCCAGCAGCTTAAGCCGGGCAAGTCAGCCCCAGCATTTT.